This entry is about one T cell receptor (beta chain). Source study methods: Reference gene primer amplification gave nucleated cell count estimates. Repertoires were generated with immunoSEQ multiplex PCR, while TCRdb's copy carries only in-frame clones and drops some. V, J and clone size are taken as reported in that table, and D and trimming were inferred from the DNA itself. The sample lists 140,000 or so clones; just under 85% were seen once. This sample is part of a study of blood T cell repertoires in COVID-19. Whole-study context: Donors in the United States, Italy and Spain gave samples during acute or convalescent COVID-19.

CDR1 is PRHDT, CDR2 FYEKMQ, per germline (reference sequence). With 0 bases clipped from V and 1 base from J, the junction kept 12 bases outside the gene matches. The CDR3 totals 21 residues. This receptor was obtained from a woman over 75 with acute or convalescent COVID-19. Material for sequencing was peripheral blood. The chain uses TRBV13 and TRBJ2-1, with TRBD2 matching 13 bases. The CDR3 spells CASSLGWGTSGGDISYNEQFF. In DNA form, the CDR3 reads TGTGCCAGCAGCTTAGGATGGGGCACTAGCGGGGGGGATATATCCTACAATGAGCAGTTCTTC.